These 22 T cell receptor delta chains were all obtained from the same sample, sequenced in a study of γδ T cells in repeated Plasmodium falciparum infection. Flow sorting of PBMC yielded separate Vgamma9/Vdelta2+ and Vdelta2-negative gammadelta T cell populations for bulk repertoire analysis. TCRdb reanalysed the multiplex PCR reads via CATT. The repertoire includes roughly 86,000 delta-chain clones, 1.4% of them detected once, and more than 7% sits in the top ten. Material: gamma-delta T cells from blood. The receptors stem from a pool of human donors (malaria-infected and uninfected, not separated).

This clone came up many times. This sequence may be a read error, since a much larger clone differs from it by one base. This CDR3 is also generated by other DNA sequences in the sample. Here the CDR3 reads CACDSIGGMGPISSWDTRQMFF. The CDR3 region has the DNA TGTGCCTGTGACTCGATCGGAGGGATGGGGCCCATTAGCTCCTGGGACACCCGGCAGATGTTTTTC. The rearrangement links TRDV2 to TRDJ3, with a tentative D call TRDD3 (5 bases). The J gene, missing from TCRdb, was assigned here through DNA to germline matching. Germline V gene lookup returns CDR1 GEAIGNYY and CDR2 EKD. The CDR3 is made up of 22 amino acids.

As to this clone: A far larger clone is off by one base, so a read error is likely. This specimen includes other DNA sequences encoding the same CDR3. The rearrangement joins TRDV2 to TRDJ1, with TRDD3 as a possible D gene (5 bases). Trimming cost V 3 bases and J 0 bases, with 31 bases left between them. The CDR3 runs to 21 residues. Per germline, CDR1 GEAIGNYY and CDR2 EKD. The CDR3 reads CACDQGQLLGDHLSNTDKLIF. The CDR3 DNA follows: TGTGCCTGTGACCAGGGACAATTACTTGGGGACCACTTAAGTAACACCGATAAACTCATCTTT.

With respect to this clone: The TCRdb protein, from a much larger clone, departs from this DNA's translation at residue 9, likely by read error; the protein shown derives from the DNA. DNA for the CDR3: TGTGCCTGTGACCCTGTCTCTGGGGAATACAACGATAAACTCATCTTT. Amino acid sequence: CACDPVSGEYNDKLIF. The chain carries TRDV2 and TRDJ1; D is possibly TRDD3 (6 bases). Since TCRdb gives no J gene, matching the DNA to germline was used here to assign it. Germline CDR1 reads GEAIGNYY; CDR2 reads EKD. Trimming removed 3 bases at V and 4 bases at J, with 20 bases between. CDR3 length equals 16 residues.

Many counts were recorded for this clone. For this DNA, TCRdb reports the protein of a much larger clone, which diverges at residue 3, most likely from a read error; the protein presented here is translated directly from the DNA. The chain carries TRDV1 and TRDJ1; maybe TRDD3 (6 bases). TCRdb does not report a J gene; here it was assigned by matching the DNA to germline references. The CDR3 spans 16 residues. The germline gives CDR1 TSWWSYY, CDR2 QGS. CDR3 in amino acids: CAPGEGLDPYTDKLIF. CDR3 sequence (DNA): TGTGCTCCTGGGGAGGGGCTCGATCCGTACACCGATAAACTCATCTTT.

This clone was picked up a small number of times. The protein held in TCRdb is that of a much larger clone and does not match this DNA's translation at residue 11, likely because of a read error; the protein shown is translated from the DNA. The chain employs TRDV2 and TRDJ3; 7 nucleotides agree with TRDD3. TCRdb records no J gene; here it was assigned by comparing the DNA to germline. CDR3 size: 20 residues. V dropped 0 bases and J dropped 0; count of bases not matched to a gene: 10. Germline V lookup: CDR1 GEAIGNYY, CDR2 EKD. The CDR3 loop is CACDTGTGDLGSWDTRQMFF. The CDR3 coding sequence is TGTGCCTGTGACACCGGTACTGGGGACTTGGGCTCCTGGGACACCCGACAGATGTTTTTC.

This clone occurred many times. The rearrangement links TRDV1 to TRDJ1; 9 bases are shared with TRDD2. TCRdb gives no J gene; it was assigned here by matching the DNA to germline. V was pared by 4 bases and J by 0 bases, with 39 bases of the junction left unmatched. Germline CDR1 and CDR2: TSWWSYY and QGS. CDR3 length: 27 residues. For the CDR3, the DNA is TGTGCTCTTGGGGGGACGCCTTCCTACCGTGTCCACCGGACGGGGGGATGGGCCCGGGGACACACCGATAAACTCATCTTT. It yields the protein CALGGTPSYRVHRTGGWARGHTDKLIF.

The V gene is TRDV2, the J gene TRDJ3, with TRDD3 matching 7 bases. No J gene was available from TCRdb, and it was assigned here by a germline match of the DNA. V lost 3 bases and J lost 0; bases outside the gene matches: 10. The CDR3 runs to 19 residues. The germline V gene encodes CDR1 GEAIGNYY and CDR2 EKD. The DNA of the CDR3 is TGTGCCTGTGACCGTACTGGGGACTTGAGCTCCTGGGACACCCGACAGATGTTTTTC. This codes for CACDRTGDLSSWDTRQMFF.

About this clone itself: A far larger clone differs by one base, so this is likely a read error. Other DNA sequences in this sample translate to the same CDR3. J is TRDJ1 and V is TRDV1; D uncertain. Germline CDR1 TSWWSYY, CDR2 QGS. V was pared by 0 bases and J by 0 bases, with 11 bases between. This CDR3 comprises 16 residues. The chain's CDR3 is CALGELLPLYTDKLIF. The CDR3 DNA sequence: TGTGCTCTTGGGGAACTGCTCCCCCTTTACACCGATAAACTCATCTTT.

There are a few counts of this clone. The protein TCRdb lists belongs to a much larger clone and differs from this DNA's translation at residue 13, which points to a read error; the protein shown is made from the DNA. The chain links TRDV1 to TRDJ1, with 9 nucleotides matching TRDD3. Since TCRdb gives no J gene, matching the DNA to germline was used here to assign it. J gave up 1 base and V 0 bases, and 21 bases lay outside the gene matches. This CDR3 has 22 residues. Germline CDR1 is TSWWSYY and CDR2 is QGS. CDR3 sequence (DNA): TGTGCTCTTGGGGAACTAAGCCTACTCTACTGGGGGACACTTGGGGTCACCGATAAACTCATCTTT. Its translation: CALGELSLLYWGTLGVTDKLIF.

On this clone itself: The TCRdb record carries a much larger clone's protein, which differs from this DNA's translation at residue 19; a read error is the likely cause, and the protein listed here is the DNA translation. V is TRDV1 and J is TRDJ1; the match to TRDD2 covers 8 bases. Here the J gene came from matching the DNA to germline, since TCRdb omits it. The CDR3 is 22 residues long. Germline-derived CDR1 and CDR2 are TSWWSYY and QGS. Written as DNA, the CDR3 is TGTGCTCTTGGGGAAACCCAAATTACTTCCTACGCGGGGGACACCCTCACCGATAGACTCATCTTT. Translated, it gives CALGETQITSYAGDTLTDRLIF.

In the case of this clone: The TCRdb protein, from a much larger clone, departs from this DNA's translation at residue 5, likely by read error; the protein shown derives from the DNA. This rearrangement joins TRDV1 to TRDJ1; possible D gene TRDD3, 6 bases. No J gene was available from TCRdb, and it was assigned here by a germline match of the DNA. The germline V gene encodes CDR1 TSWWSYY and CDR2 QGS. The CDR3 extends over 16 amino acids. The germline V and J ends were trimmed by 5 bases and 0 bases, with 16 bases remaining between them. The chain's CDR3 is CALGNPLGQYTDKLIF. The CDR3 DNA sequence: TGTGCTCTTGGGAACCCTCTGGGGCAGTACACCGATAAACTCATCTTT.

This clone was detected ten times or more. This likely reflects a read error, since a far larger clone is one base away. Other DNA sequences of this sample code for an identical CDR3. V usage is TRDV1 and J usage is TRDJ1; 7 nucleotides align to TRDD3. No J segment appears in TCRdb, so it was assigned here by matching the sequence to germline. Germline assignment: CDR1 TSWWSYY and CDR2 QGS. This CDR3 spans 23 amino acids. The ends lost 2 bases at V and 1 base at J; junction bases unmatched: 28. CDR3 sequence: CALGEYLSPIRKLTLGVTDKLIF. In DNA, the CDR3 is TGTGCTCTTGGGGAATATCTCTCCCCGATTAGGAAACTCACTCTGGGGGTCACCGATAAACTCATCTTT.

The chain uses TRDV2 and TRDJ1, with a tentative D call TRDD3 (5 bases). No J gene was available from TCRdb, and it was assigned here by a germline match of the DNA. The germline V gene has CDR1 GEAIGNYY and CDR2 EKD. CDR3 size: 15 residues. V lost 1 base, J lost 7 bases, and 18 bases lay in between. CDR3 nucleotides: TGTGCCTGTGACACTTGGGCCATACGAGCCGGTAAACTCATCTTT. Its protein is CACDTWAIRAGKLIF.

The table lists this clone with a few counts. TCRdb pairs this DNA with a much larger clone's protein that differs at residue 11, likely a read error; the protein shown was translated from the DNA. The chain is built from TRDV1 and TRDJ1, with 7 bases lining up with TRDD3. TCRdb leaves out the J gene; it was filled in here by matching the DNA to germline. The CDR3 length is 15 residues. V shed 7 bases and J 7 bases; nucleotides not matched to a gene: 15. The germline V gene has CDR1 TSWWSYY and CDR2 QGS. The CDR3 reads CALEEDGDKAGKLIF. In DNA, the CDR3 is TGTGCTCTTGAGGAGGACGGGGATAAGGCCGGTAAACTCATCTTT.

This clone appeared a few times. A far larger clone is only one base removed, so a read error is likely. The same CDR3 arises from other DNA sequences in this sample as well. The chain combines TRDV2 with TRDJ1; D ambiguous. Germline matching of the DNA provided the J gene here, since TCRdb leaves it blank. The CDR3 runs to 16 residues. Trimming removed 3 bases from V and 0 bases from J, with 16 bases in between. CDR1 is GEAIGNYY and CDR2 is EKD in the germline V gene. The CDR3 nucleotides are TGTGCCTGTGACCCGACGAAGGGGCTGTACACCGATAAACTCATCTTT. Protein product: CACDPTKGLYTDKLIF.

This clone was seen repeatedly, ten times or more. With a far larger clone one base away, a read error is the likely cause. This same CDR3 is encoded by further DNA sequences in the sample. The chain carries TRDV3 and TRDJ1; D is perhaps TRDD2 or TRDD3 (6 bases each). The CDR3 has 15 residues. Trimming pared 3 bases from V and 7 bases from J, leaving 24 bases between. The germline V gene encodes CDR1 TVYSNPD and CDR2 GDNSRS (reference sequence). CDR3 in amino acids: CALVLPPGIRGKLIF. In DNA, the CDR3 is TGTGCCTTAGTCCTTCCCCCGGGGATTAGGGGTAAACTCATCTTT.

To note about this clone: For this DNA, TCRdb reports the protein of a much larger clone, which diverges at residue 8, most likely from a read error; the protein presented here is translated directly from the DNA. CDR3 loop: CACDRLLVDSLDRHTDKLIF. The CDR3, as DNA: TGTGCCTGTGACAGACTGCTGGTGGATTCGCTAGACCGACACACCGATAAACTCATCTTT. This chain connects TRDV2 to TRDJ1; no firm D call. TCRdb is silent on the J gene; assignment here came from matching the DNA to germline. The germline V gene encodes CDR1 GEAIGNYY and CDR2 EKD. Trimming shortened V by 2 bases and J by 0 bases, and 27 bases separated the two germline ends. The CDR3 has 20 amino acids.

This clone was detected ten times or more. J is TRDJ1 and V is TRDV1, with TRDD3 matching 12 bases. CDR1 is TSWWSYY and CDR2 is QGS in the germline V gene. The CDR3 contains 20 residues. Losses at the gene ends were 0 bases for V and 5 bases for J; bases not matched to a gene: 16. CDR3 residues: CALGELIPSYWGIPCDKLIF. The CDR3 DNA reads as TGTGCTCTTGGGGAACTTATCCCCTCATACTGGGGGATACCTTGTGATAAACTCATCTTT.

With regard to this clone: TCRdb has a much larger clone's protein, which differs at residue 16 from the translation of this DNA, likely because of a read error; what is shown is the protein translated from the DNA. This chain links TRDV1 with TRDJ1; 13 positions match TRDD3. The J gene comes from matching the DNA to germline here; TCRdb lacks it. Unmatched junction bases numbered 30, after V lost 5 bases and J lost 0 bases. CDR1 TSWWSYY and CDR2 QGS come from the germline V gene. The CDR3 runs 25 residues. The chain's CDR3 is CALGSLPRGLTGGYALPPYTDKLIF. In nucleotides, the CDR3 is TGTGCTCTTGGGAGCCTTCCGCGAGGCCTTACTGGGGGATACGCGCTTCCCCCGTACACCGATAAACTCATCTTT.

Note on this clone: A single base is all that separates this from a far larger clone, so a read error is likely. The sample contains more than one DNA sequence encoding this CDR3. The CDR3 spells CACDTAYWGIDSPIDTDKLIF. CDR3 nucleotides: TGTGCCTGTGACACGGCGTACTGGGGGATAGACTCCCCTATCGACACCGATAAACTCATCTTC. V gene TRDV2 was called; the J gene was not; TRDD3, the table's D call, was not compared with the DNA. The CDR3 sequence is 21 residues long. Per germline, CDR1 GEAIGNYY and CDR2 EKD.

Concerning this clone: The protein recorded in TCRdb matches a much larger clone and deviates from this DNA's translation at residue 17, suggesting a read error; the protein here is obtained by translating the DNA. The genes are TRDV1 and TRDJ1, with 9 bases identical to TRDD3. TCRdb lists no J gene, so it was determined here by aligning the DNA to germline. V dropped 0 bases and J dropped 6; count of bases not matched to a gene: 23. CDR3 length: 21 amino acids. The germline CDR1 and CDR2 sequences are TSWWSYY and QGS. CDR3 coding DNA: TGTGCTCTTGGGGAACTGAAGAGCTTCCTAAAGTACTGGGGGGATACCAATAAACTCATCTTT. Protein product: CALGELKSFLKYWGDTNKLIF.

The sample holds many counts of this clone. The rearrangement uses TRDV1 and TRDJ1; D is unresolved. Looked up from germline, CDR1 is TSWWSYY and CDR2 is QGS. Trimming shortened V by 4 bases and J by 7 bases, and 13 bases separated the two germline ends. The CDR3 consists of 13 residues. The CDR3 loop reads CALGVCFDGKLIF. The CDR3 bases are TGTGCTCTTGGGGTCTGCTTTGACGGTAAACTCATCTTT.